This T cell receptor (beta chain) derives from a study of CD8 T cells in ankylosing spondylitis. Study results and limitations: Disease-linked clones were found to be CD8+ and relatively rare in peripheral blood. Disease-linked clones reportedly showed significant enrichment in matched ankylosing spondylitis synovial fluid. Some of these motif variants have turned up before, in reports on reactive arthritis synovial fluid and blood.

In the case of this clonotype: Antigen: not known.

Generation of TCR beta libraries employed quantitative 5'-RACE incorporating molecular barcodes. MiXCR was run by TCRdb on the 5' RACE reads, yielding one entry per CDR3 protein. The sample has about 150,000 distinct CDR3 sequences, under 55% seen once. V was clipped by 5 bases and J by 7 bases; unmatched bases: 8. Germline V gives CDR1 MNHEY, CDR2 SMNVEV (reference sequence). The CDR3 is made up of 15 amino acids. The specimen was synovial fluid, either unsorted or a sorted T cell fraction (not recorded which). The sequence was collected from a male donor with ankylosing spondylitis. J is TRBJ2-1 and V is TRBV27; 10 bases map to TRBD2. CDR3 amino acids: CASSPAGGPGNEQFF. CDR3 DNA: TGTGCCAGCAGTCCAGCGGGAGGGCCAGGTAATGAGCAGTTCTTC.